The 30 T cell receptor beta chains in this list originate from one sample, sequenced in a study of blood T cell repertoires in COVID-19. TCRdb keeps only in-frame clones here, not all; method: immunoSEQ multiplex PCR. The repertoire includes some 190,000 clones, approximately 86% of them detected once, and about 1.5% sits in the top ten. The sample was peripheral blood. The receptors derive from a man younger than 35 with active or convalescent COVID-19.

This rearrangement joins TRBV28 to TRBJ1-1; D not certain. Trimming took 2 bases from V and 11 from J, leaving 9 bases between them. The CDR3 sequence is 11 residues long. Germline CDR1 reads MDHEN; CDR2 reads SYDVKM. CDR3 sequence (DNA): TGTGCCAGCAGTTTACCCGGGAGGGCTTTCTTT. Its translation is CASSLPGRAFF.

The chain has TRBV5-6 and TRBJ1-6, with no clear D. This CDR3 contains 17 residues. With 3 bases removed from V and 0 bases from J, the gap between germline ends came to 13 bases. The germline CDR1 and CDR2 sequences are SGHDT and YYEEEE. Here the CDR3 DNA reads TGTGCCAGCAGCTCGAGCCTTCGGAGCTCCTATAATTCACCCCTCCACTTT. Amino acid sequence: CASSSSLRSSYNSPLHF.

The V gene is TRBV6-5, the J gene TRBJ2-1; D is uncertain. CDR1 is MNHEY, CDR2 SVGAGI, per germline. V was pared by 6 bases and J by 6 bases, with 9 bases between. This CDR3 comprises 12 residues. The CDR3 loop reads CASSIPGNEQFF. In nucleotides, the CDR3 is TGTGCCAGCAGCATACCGGGCAATGAGCAGTTCTTC.

There are a few counts of this clone. The chain combines TRBV9 with TRBJ2-1; 11 bases match TRBD2. V was clipped by 2 bases and J by 5 bases; unmatched bases: 6. Per germline, CDR1 SGDLS and CDR2 YYNGEE. There are 16 residues in the CDR3. DNA for the CDR3: TGTGCCAGCAGCGTCTTAGCGGGAGGGCCCCACAATGAGCAGTTCTTC. Amino acids: CASSVLAGGPHNEQFF.

The V and J genes are TRBV10-3 and TRBJ2-6; D is possibly TRBD1 (11 bases). The CDR3 extends over 23 amino acids. The V and J ends lost 6 bases and 3 bases respectively, with 36 bases between them. Germline V lookup: CDR1 ENHRY, CDR2 SYGVKD. The CDR3 loop reads CAIRGGQGAVSSGRIGGANVLTF. The CDR3 DNA reads as TGTGCCATCAGGGGAGGACAGGGGGCAGTTTCTAGCGGGAGAATCGGTGGGGCCAACGTCCTGACTTTC.

The rearrangement links TRBV19 to TRBJ2-7; 10 bases fit TRBD2. Germline V CDR1 and CDR2: LNHDA, SQIVND (reference sequence). This CDR3 has 15 amino acids. V gave up 4 bases and J gave up 4 bases; unmatched junction bases: 7. In DNA, the CDR3 is TGTGCCAGTAGTACGTGGACTAGCGGAAGATACGAGCAGTACTTC. Translating gives CASSTWTSGRYEQYF.

The J gene is TRBJ1-2, the V gene TRBV30, with D possibly TRBD1 on 6 matching bases. Trimming took 0 bases from V and 8 from J, leaving 19 bases between them. The CDR3 has 15 residues. Germline values: CDR1 GTSNPN, CDR2 SVGIG (reference sequence). CDR3 protein: CAWSVSGGAVKGYTF. CDR3 DNA sequence: TGTGCCTGGAGTGTATCGGGGGGCGCAGTAAAAGGCTACACCTTC.

The chain is built from TRBV7-2 and TRBJ1-4, with unresolved D. This CDR3 contains 15 residues. Trimming cost V 0 bases and J 1 base, with 6 bases left between them. In germline, CDR1 is SGHTA, CDR2 FQGNSA. The DNA for the CDR3 is TGTGCCAGCAGCTTAGCAGGCGGAACTAATGAAAAACTGTTTTTT. Translated: CASSLAGGTNEKLFF.

This clone has only a few counts. The V gene is TRBV5-6, the J gene TRBJ2-7; the D is unclear. The CDR3 has 13 residues. Germline CDR1 reads SGHDT; CDR2 reads YYEEEE. Trimming pared 2 bases from V and 2 bases from J, leaving 8 bases between. CDR3 nucleotides: TGTGCCAGCAGCTTAAACCGCGCCTACGAGCAGTACTTC. As protein: CASSLNRAYEQYF.

This sequence joins TRBV28 and TRBJ2-7, with a weak D call TRBD1 (6 bases). Per germline, CDR1 MDHEN and CDR2 SYDVKM. Trimming left V 5 bases short and J 6 bases short, with 17 bases between. The CDR3 loop spans 14 amino acids. Here the CDR3 reads CASSMQGSRGEQYF. The CDR3 coding sequence is TGTGCCAGCAGTATGCAGGGGAGCCGGGGCGAGCAGTACTTC.

In regard to this clone: At the DNA level, this CDR3 is encoded by other sequences in the same sample as well. The rearrangement joins TRBV27 to TRBJ2-7; TRBD1 aligns across 7 bases. The CDR3 runs to 13 residues. V dropped 3 bases and J dropped 3; count of bases not matched to a gene: 2. Germline CDR1 MNHEY, CDR2 SMNVEV (reference sequence). The CDR3: CASSLAGGYEQYF. The CDR3 coding sequence is TGTGCCAGCAGTTTGGCAGGGGGCTACGAGCAGTACTTC.

This chain links TRBV29-1 with TRBJ2-5; no reliable D call. This CDR3 region has 13 residues. Looked up from germline, CDR1 is SQVTM and CDR2 is ANQGSEA. Trimming pared 5 bases from V and 2 bases from J, leaving 12 bases between. CDR3 DNA sequence: TGCAGCGTTAGCAGGATGATGCAAGAGACCCAGTACTTC. Translated: CSVSRMMQETQYF.

The gene calls are TRBV4-1 and TRBJ2-3, with 12 bases matching TRBD2. The germline V gene encodes CDR1 MGHRA and CDR2 YSYEKL. Trimming cost V 5 bases and J 5 bases; bases outside gene matches: 5. The CDR3 is 15 amino acids. The CDR3 loop is CASSDRLAGEDTQYF. The DNA for the CDR3 is TGCGCCAGCAGCGACCGACTAGCGGGAGAAGATACGCAGTATTTT.

This rearrangement joins TRBV5-4 to TRBJ2-1; TRBD2 agrees at 8 bases. V lost 5 bases to trimming and J lost 5 bases; unmatched junction nucleotides: 6. CDR1 and CDR2 from the germline V gene are SGHNT and YYREEE (reference sequence). The CDR3 length is 14 residues. This CDR3 reads CASRTAGAHNEQFF. CDR3 sequence (DNA): TGTGCCAGCAGAACAGCGGGAGCCCACAATGAGCAGTTCTTC.

V gene TRBV7-3 combines with J gene TRBJ1-4; D ambiguous. V lost 5 bases and J 10 bases, leaving 11 bases between the germline ends. CDR1 is SGHTA and CDR2 is FQGTGA in the germline V gene. This CDR3 is 12 amino acids long. CDR3 amino acids: CASSRGWGKLFF. The CDR3 bases are TGTGCCAGCAGCCGGGGATGGGGAAAACTGTTTTTT.

The V call is TRBV27, the J call TRBJ2-5; D not certain. Germline CDR1 reads MNHEY; CDR2 reads SMNVEV (reference sequence). CDR3 size: 14 residues. The V and J ends lost 5 bases and 1 base respectively, with 11 bases between them. CDR3: CASSHNSLQETQYF. The DNA for the CDR3 is TGTGCCAGCAGTCATAACAGCCTCCAAGAGACCCAGTACTTC.

The chain employs TRBV3-1 (or the pseudogene TRBV3-2) and TRBJ1-1, with TRBD1 as a possible D gene (6 bases). Trimming pared 4 bases from V and 2 bases from J, leaving 32 bases between. This CDR3 is 21 amino acids long. Germline lookup yields CDR1 LGHDT and CDR2 YNNKEL (reference sequence). The CDR3 sequence is CASSPEIEAWGLGPRNTEAFF. The CDR3 nucleotides read TGTGCCAGCAGCCCAGAAATTGAGGCGTGGGGGCTTGGGCCGAGAAACACTGAAGCTTTCTTT.

The V call is TRBV19, the J call TRBJ1-1; D unresolved. Germline V gene data show CDR1 as LNHDA and CDR2 as SQIVND (reference sequence). CDR3 size: 15 residues. V was pared by 6 bases and J by 4 bases, with 18 bases between. This CDR3 is CASRPWERAPTEAFF. The CDR3, as DNA: TGTGCCAGTAGACCCTGGGAGAGGGCGCCCACTGAAGCTTTCTTT.

V and J are TRBV5-5 and TRBJ2-7; D unresolved. The CDR3 covers 13 residues. CDR1 and CDR2 (germline): SGHKS, YYEKEE (reference sequence). V shed 3 bases and J shed 7 bases, with 14 bases lying between them. CDR3 DNA: TGTGCCAGCAGCTCCTTCCTCTCGAGAGAGCAGTACTTC. Its translation: CASSSFLSREQYF.

This chain joins TRBV28 and TRBJ2-7, with TRBD2 identical over 7 bases. Germline CDR1 is MDHEN and CDR2 is SYDVKM. The CDR3 has 16 amino acids. V lost 8 bases to trimming and J lost 1 base; unmatched junction nucleotides: 14. CDR3 DNA: TGTGCCAGCCACGAACGGGGGAGGGCTAGGTCCTACGAGCAGTACTTC. Encoded protein: CASHERGRARSYEQYF.

The chain is built from TRBV27 and TRBJ2-1; the match to TRBD2 covers 7 bases. The CDR3 runs to 15 residues. The germline gives CDR1 MNHEY, CDR2 SMNVEV (reference sequence). J gave up 7 bases and V 3 bases, and 9 bases lay outside the gene matches. The CDR3 region is CASSLSGGSRNEQFF. The DNA for the CDR3 is TGTGCCAGCAGTTTGTCGGGAGGATCGAGGAATGAGCAGTTCTTC.

CDR3 region: CASSRTGDQPQHF. CDR3 coding DNA: TGTGCCAGCAGTCGGACAGGGGATCAGCCCCAGCATTTT. The V and J genes are TRBV7-9 and TRBJ1-5, with TRBD1 identical over 9 bases. Germline values: CDR1 SEHNR, CDR2 FQNEAQ (reference sequence). V lost 6 bases to trimming and J lost 5 bases; unmatched junction nucleotides: 2. The length of the CDR3 is 13 residues. Supplemented by reference TRBV7-9 and TRBJ1-5, the full variable domain reads DTGVSQNPRHKITKRGQNVTFRCDPISEHNRLYWYRQTLGQGPEFLTYFQNEAQLEKSRLLSDRFSAERPKGSFSTLEIQRTEQGDSAMYLCASSRTGDQPQHFGDGTRLSIL.

The chain employs TRBV30 and TRBJ1-1; a weak D match, TRBD1 (5 bases). Germline V gene sequence: CDR1 GTSNPN, CDR2 SVGIG (reference sequence). Trimming left V 8 bases short and J 0 bases short, with 13 bases between. CDR3 length equals 13 residues. CDR3 sequence reads: CAGIGGLNTEAFF. CDR3 DNA: TGTGCCGGAATCGGGGGGTTGAACACTGAAGCTTTCTTT.

The gene calls are TRBV24-1 and TRBJ2-2; no definite D call. Germline CDR1 is KGHDR and CDR2 is SFDVKD. V gave up 9 bases and J gave up 0 bases, with 10 bases separating them. The CDR3 runs to 14 residues. The CDR3 DNA follows: TGTGCCACCGCCAACTACGCGAACACCGGGGAGCTGTTTTTT. It yields the protein CATANYANTGELFF.

This sequence joins TRBV5-6 and TRBJ1-2, with D unclear. V lost 2 bases to trimming and J lost 8 bases, with 13 bases between them. This CDR3 spans 13 amino acids. Germline V gene data show CDR1 as SGHDT and CDR2 as YYEEEE. The CDR3 reads CASSFAGSRGYTF. The CDR3 DNA follows: TGTGCCAGCAGCTTCGCCGGATCTAGGGGCTACACCTTC.

The rearrangement joins TRBV5-1 to TRBJ2-7; TRBD1 agrees at 9 bases. The CDR3 is made up of 14 amino acids. CDR1 and CDR2 (germline): SGHRS, YFSETQ. With V trimmed by 4 bases and J by 3 bases, 5 bases remained unmatched. The CDR3, as DNA: TGCGCCAGCAGCCTACCGGGACAGGGCTACGAGCAGTACTTC. Translation gives CASSLPGQGYEQYF.

The CDR3 sequence is CASSLRAGTGGDEQYF. In DNA form, the CDR3 reads TGTGCCAGCAGCTTACGAGCAGGGACAGGGGGCGACGAGCAGTACTTC. The chain combines TRBV7-8 with TRBJ2-7, with 12 positions matching TRBD1. CDR1 is SGHVS, CDR2 FQNEAQ, per germline. V lost 2 bases, J lost 5 bases, and 7 bases stayed unmatched. The CDR3 spans 16 residues.

The chain joins TRBV4-1 to TRBJ1-2; D gene ambiguous. V was clipped by 0 bases and J by 5 bases, with 13 bases between them. CDR1 is MGHRA, CDR2 YSYEKL, per germline. This CDR3 has 15 residues. CDR3 in amino acids: CASSQEISAQYGYTF. The CDR3 DNA sequence: TGCGCCAGCAGCCAAGAGATATCGGCACAGTATGGCTACACCTTC.

This clone appeared a single time. V is TRBV7-2 and J is TRBJ1-5; D gene uncertain. Germline CDR1 SGHTA, CDR2 FQGNSA. The CDR3 runs to 14 residues. Trimming removed 5 bases from V and 3 bases from J, with 11 bases in between. This chain's CDR3 is CASSPYGVNQPQHF. The DNA for the CDR3 is TGTGCCAGCAGCCCCTATGGAGTCAATCAGCCCCAGCATTTT.

The V and J genes are TRBV19 and TRBJ1-5; 8 bases are shared with TRBD1. V trimming: 6 bases; J trimming: 6 bases; junction bases outside the gene matches: 7. The CDR3 covers 14 residues. CDR1 and CDR2 from the germline V gene are LNHDA and SQIVND (reference sequence). CDR3 nucleotide sequence: TGTGCCAGTAGACTAAGACAGGGGTTTCAGCCCCAGCATTTT. Its translation: CASRLRQGFQPQHF.